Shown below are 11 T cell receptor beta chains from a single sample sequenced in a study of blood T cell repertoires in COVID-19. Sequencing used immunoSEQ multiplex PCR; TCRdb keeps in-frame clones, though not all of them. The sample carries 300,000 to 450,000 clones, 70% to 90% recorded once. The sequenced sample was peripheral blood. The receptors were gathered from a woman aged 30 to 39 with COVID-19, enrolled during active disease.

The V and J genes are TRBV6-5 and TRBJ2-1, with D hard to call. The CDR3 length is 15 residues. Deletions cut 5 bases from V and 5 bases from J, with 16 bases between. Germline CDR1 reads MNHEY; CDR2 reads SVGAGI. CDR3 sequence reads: CASSPTRRRNNEQFF. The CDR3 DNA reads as TGTGCCAGCAGTCCAACACGAAGAAGAAACAATGAGCAGTTCTTC.

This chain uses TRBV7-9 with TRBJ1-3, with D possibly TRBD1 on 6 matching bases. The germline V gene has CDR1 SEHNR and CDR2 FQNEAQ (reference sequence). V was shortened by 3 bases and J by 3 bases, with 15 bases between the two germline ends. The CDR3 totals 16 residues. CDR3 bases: TGTGCCAGCAGCTTTCAGGGGCGCGGAAATGGAAACACCATATATTTT. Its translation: CASSFQGRGNGNTIYF.

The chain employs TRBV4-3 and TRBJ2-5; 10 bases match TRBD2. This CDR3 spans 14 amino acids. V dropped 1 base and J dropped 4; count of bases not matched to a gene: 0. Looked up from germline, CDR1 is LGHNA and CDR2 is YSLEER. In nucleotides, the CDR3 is TGCGCCAGCAGCCAAGGACTAGCGGGAGAGACCCAGTACTTC. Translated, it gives CASSQGLAGETQYF.

As DNA, the CDR3 is TGTGCCAGCGCGGCGGGAGAATGGTATGGCTACACCTTC. Protein sequence: CASAAGEWYGYTF. The rearrangement joins TRBV14 to TRBJ1-2, with D hard to call. V lost 8 bases to trimming and J lost 5 bases, with 15 bases between them. CDR1 is SGHDN, CDR2 FVKESK, per germline. The CDR3 is made up of 13 amino acids.

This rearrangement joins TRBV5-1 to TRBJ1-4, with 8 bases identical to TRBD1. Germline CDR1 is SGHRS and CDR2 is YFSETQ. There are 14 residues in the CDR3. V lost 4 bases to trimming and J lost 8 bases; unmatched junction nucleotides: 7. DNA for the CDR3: TGCGCCAGCAGCGCCGACAGGGGTGGCGAAAAACTGTTTTTT. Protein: CASSADRGGEKLFF.

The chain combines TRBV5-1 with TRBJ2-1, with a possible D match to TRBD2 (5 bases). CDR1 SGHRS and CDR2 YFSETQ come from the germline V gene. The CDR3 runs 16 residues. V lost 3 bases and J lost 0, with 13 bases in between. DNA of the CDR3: TGCGCCAGCAGCTGGTCCTCGCTAGCCTCCTACAATGAGCAGTTCTTC. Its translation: CASSWSSLASYNEQFF.

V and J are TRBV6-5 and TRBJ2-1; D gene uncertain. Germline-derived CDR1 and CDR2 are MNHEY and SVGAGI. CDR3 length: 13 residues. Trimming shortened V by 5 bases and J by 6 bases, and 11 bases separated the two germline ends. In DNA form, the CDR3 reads TGTGCCAGCAGTCAACTGCACAGCAATGAGCAGTTCTTC. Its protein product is CASSQLHSNEQFF.

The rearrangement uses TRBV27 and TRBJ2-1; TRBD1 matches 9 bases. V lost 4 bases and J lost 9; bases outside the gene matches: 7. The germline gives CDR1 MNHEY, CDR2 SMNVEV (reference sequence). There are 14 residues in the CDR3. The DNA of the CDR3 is TGTGCCAGCAGTTGGACAGGGGTTGGACCTGAGCAGTTCTTC. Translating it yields CASSWTGVGPEQFF.

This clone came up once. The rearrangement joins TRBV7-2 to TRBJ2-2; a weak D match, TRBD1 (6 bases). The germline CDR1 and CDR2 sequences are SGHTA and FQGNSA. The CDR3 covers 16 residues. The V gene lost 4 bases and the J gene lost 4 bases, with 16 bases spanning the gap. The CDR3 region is CASSSTGTPITGELFF. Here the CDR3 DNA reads TGTGCCAGCAGCTCTACCGGGACACCAATCACCGGGGAGCTGTTTTTT.

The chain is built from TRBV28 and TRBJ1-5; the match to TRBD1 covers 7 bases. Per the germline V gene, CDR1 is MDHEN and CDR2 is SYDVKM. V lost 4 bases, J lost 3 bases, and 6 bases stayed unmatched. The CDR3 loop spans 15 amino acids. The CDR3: CASSSTDRPNQPQHF. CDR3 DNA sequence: TGTGCCAGCAGTTCGACGGACAGGCCCAATCAGCCCCAGCATTTT.

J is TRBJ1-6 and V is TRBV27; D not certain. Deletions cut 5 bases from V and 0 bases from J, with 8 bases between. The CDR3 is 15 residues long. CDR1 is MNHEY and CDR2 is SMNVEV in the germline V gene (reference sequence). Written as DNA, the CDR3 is TGTGCCAGCAGTCGAGTAATCTCCTATAATTCACCCCTCCACTTT. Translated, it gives CASSRVISYNSPLHF.